This TCR beta chain is from a study of cytotoxic CD8 clonotypes in ibrutinib-treated CLL (dated by TCRdb to the early 2020s). Context from the whole study: The cohort had around twelve relapsed/refractory and under 16 treatment-naive patients; some 17 were IGHV unmutated. Samples averaged 255,043 productive templates and approximately 100,000 productive rearrangements. Patients were still on ibrutinib when every remission and progressive disease sample was collected. Response samples were obtained after a median of 12 months of treatment, with a range of roughly 6 to 40 months. Responses were partial in some 24 patients and complete in 2; after median about 70 months follow-up, around 15 stayed in remission and about twelve progressed. Of the 90 or so participants in the trial, about two dozen had longitudinal samples available. Cryopreserved peripheral blood mononuclear cells were obtained prior to treatment, at the time of response, and at either disease progression or sustained remission. The full study reports these points: At ibrutinib response clonality went up, during sustained remission it held steady, and at progression it dropped back toward baseline. Lymph node repertoires were not examined, and the timing of sampling was not matched between patients in sustained remission and those whose disease progressed. Public clonotypes were rare and either contracted or stayed stable during treatment, and the rise in clonality at ibrutinib response reflected the expansion of private clonotypes. Baseline clonality exceeded that of age-matched healthy donors and correlated strongly with circulating CD8+ T-cell counts.

On a MiSeq, deep resolution sequencing aimed for a depth between 1 in 1 million and 1 in 200,000 T cells, with each clonotype covered 10x on average. The immunoSEQ hsTCRB Kit was used to generate the TCR beta libraries. As for how the authors treated the data: ImmunoSEQ Data Assistant and ImmunoSEQ Analyzer were used for data analysis, and V, D and J genes were assigned according to IMGT definitions. Clonality, which ranges from 0 to 1, was calculated by subtracting the normalized Shannon entropy of productive rearrangement frequencies from one. Only overrepresented clonotypes making up at least 0.05% of the repertoire of each patient were included in the public clonotype analysis. Some 13 age-matched healthy donor repertoires from immuneACCESS served as clonality controls. This is the immuneACCESS table as TCRdb keeps it, with only in-frame sequences that have V and J called. A part of the clones is gone; compared with another copy, unresolved V genes explain less than half, and the rest is unexplained. The D gene and trimming were derived from the DNA, and the V and J assignments and clone size from that table. The sample table holds almost 250,000 clones, of which around three quarters were seen once. Jointly, the top ten make up 15% to 19% of the sample.

The sample's time point label, in plain terms: approximately 2 years on ibrutinib. Approximately 2 micrograms of genomic DNA were extracted from cryopreserved PBMCs for TCR beta library preparation. Longitudinal blood samples from CLL patients on ibrutinib monotherapy underwent high-throughput TCR beta sequencing. The patients were enrolled in a single-center, open-label phase 2 trial of ibrutinib monotherapy. CDR1 and CDR2, per the germline V gene, are SGDLS and YYNGEE. The CDR3, from cysteine to phenylalanine, totals 15 residues. The entry retains the CDR3 DNA only, 45 bases that are in frame from base 1. Trimming removed 1 base from V and 6 bases from J; the gene matches leave 7 bases unexplained. As for this clone: The specificity of this receptor is unknown. Base qualities are missing; no much larger clone stands one base away.

This TCR derives from a human donor with chronic lymphocytic leukemia. Recombination linked TRBV9 to TRBJ2-7; TRBD2 fits 10 bases in the junction. The sequences come from PBMCs, collected after 24 months of ibrutinib treatment. For the CDR3, the sequence is CASSVTSGTHGEQYF. Here is the DNA: TGTGCCAGCAGCGTAACTAGCGGGACTCATGGCGAGCAGTACTTC.